Below are 5 T cell receptor beta chains sequenced from a single sample in a study of cytomegalovirus exposure and HLA in healthy donors. Some clones are missing from TCRdb's copy, which holds only in-frame ones; the method was immunoSEQ multiplex PCR. Among over 200,000 clones listed, about 91% were seen once. What was sequenced was PBMCs. These receptors originate from a woman under 30 in good health and CMV-seronegative.

The V call is TRBV28, the J call TRBJ2-5; 8 nucleotides agree with TRBD2. V shed 5 bases and J 5 bases; nucleotides not matched to a gene: 13. CDR3 length: 16 amino acids. The V gene's germline CDR1 is MDHEN and CDR2 SYDVKM. The CDR3 loop is CASSQGGGTRGETQYF. DNA of the CDR3: TGTGCCAGCAGTCAGGGTGGGGGGACTAGAGGGGAGACCCAGTACTTC.

The chain employs TRBV28 and TRBJ1-2, with unresolved D. The CDR3 has 14 residues. The germline CDR1 and CDR2 sequences are MDHEN and SYDVKM. Trimming shortened V by 3 bases and J by 0 bases, and 8 bases separated the two germline ends. The CDR3 nucleotides are TGTGCCAGCAGTTTCGGCGGTACTAACTATGGCTACACCTTC. Residues: CASSFGGTNYGYTF.

The chain couples TRBV11-2 to TRBJ2-5, with TRBD2 identical over 12 bases. The CDR3 covers 16 residues. V shed 3 bases and J 2 bases; nucleotides not matched to a gene: 4. CDR1 SGHAT and CDR2 FQNNGV come from the germline V gene. The CDR3 bases are TGTGCCAGCAGCTTCGGACTAGCGGGAACACAAGAGACCCAGTACTTC. Translation: CASSFGLAGTQETQYF. The entire variable domain, with the rest obtained from reference TRBV11-2 and TRBJ2-5, is as follows: EAGVAQSPRYKIIEKRQSVAFWCNPISGHATLYWYQQILGQGPKLLIQFQNNGVVDDSQLPKDRFSAERLKGVDSTLKIQPAKLEDSAVYLCASSFGLAGTQETQYFGPGTRLLVL.

This clone was detected only once. The rearrangement links TRBV29-1 to TRBJ1-1, with 7 bases fitting TRBD1. V shed 7 bases and J 1 base; nucleotides not matched to a gene: 9. The CDR3 contains 14 residues. CDR1 and CDR2 (germline): SQVTM, ANQGSEA. The CDR3 DNA reads as TGCAGCGCTCTGACAGGGTCGGGGAACACTGAAGCTTTCTTT. It is translated as CSALTGSGNTEAFF.

This clone was detected only once. This chain connects TRBV9 to TRBJ2-1; 8 bases map to TRBD2. The CDR3 loop spans 13 amino acids. Trimming at V came to 6 bases and at J to 4 bases, leaving 3 bases not matched to a gene. CDR1 is SGDLS, CDR2 YYNGEE, per germline. The CDR3 nucleotides read TGTGCCAGCACCGGGAGGGAGTACAATGAGCAGTTCTTC. The encoded protein is CASTGREYNEQFF.